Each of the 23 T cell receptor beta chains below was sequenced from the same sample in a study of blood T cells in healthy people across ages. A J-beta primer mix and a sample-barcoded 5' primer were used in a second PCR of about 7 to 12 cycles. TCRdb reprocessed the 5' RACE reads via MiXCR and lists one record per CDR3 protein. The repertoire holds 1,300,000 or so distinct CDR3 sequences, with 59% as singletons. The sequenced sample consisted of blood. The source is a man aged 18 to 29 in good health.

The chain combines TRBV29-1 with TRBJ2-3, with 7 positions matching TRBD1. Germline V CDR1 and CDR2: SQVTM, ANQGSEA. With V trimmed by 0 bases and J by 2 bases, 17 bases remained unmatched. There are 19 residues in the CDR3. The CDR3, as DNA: TGCAGCGTTGAAGAGATTGGACCGGGACAGATTGAGCCCACAGATACGCAGTATTTT. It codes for CSVEEIGPGQIEPTDTQYF.

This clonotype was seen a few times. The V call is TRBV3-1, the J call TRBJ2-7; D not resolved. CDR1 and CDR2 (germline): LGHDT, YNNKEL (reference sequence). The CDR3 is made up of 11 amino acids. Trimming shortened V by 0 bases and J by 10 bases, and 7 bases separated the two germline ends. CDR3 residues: CASSQDLGQYF. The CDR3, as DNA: TGTGCCAGCAGCCAAGACTTAGGCCAGTACTTC.

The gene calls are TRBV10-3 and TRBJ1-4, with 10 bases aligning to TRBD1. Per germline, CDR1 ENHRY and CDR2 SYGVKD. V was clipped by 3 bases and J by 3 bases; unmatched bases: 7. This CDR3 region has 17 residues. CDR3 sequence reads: CAISDSDRGLSNEKLFF. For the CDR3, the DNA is TGTGCCATCAGTGATTCCGACAGGGGGCTCTCTAATGAAAAACTGTTTTTT.

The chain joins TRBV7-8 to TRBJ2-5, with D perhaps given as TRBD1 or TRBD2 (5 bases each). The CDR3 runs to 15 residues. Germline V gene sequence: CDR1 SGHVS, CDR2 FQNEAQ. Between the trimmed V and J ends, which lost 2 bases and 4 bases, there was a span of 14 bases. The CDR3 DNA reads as TGTGCCAGCAGCTTAAGCGCAGGGAGATTAGAGACCCAGTACTTC. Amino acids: CASSLSAGRLETQYF.

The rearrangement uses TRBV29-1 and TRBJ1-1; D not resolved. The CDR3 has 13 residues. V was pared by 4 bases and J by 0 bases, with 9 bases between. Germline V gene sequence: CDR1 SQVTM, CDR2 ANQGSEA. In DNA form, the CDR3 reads TGCAGCGTTGTGGAGATATTGAACACTGAAGCTTTCTTT. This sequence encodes CSVVEILNTEAFF.

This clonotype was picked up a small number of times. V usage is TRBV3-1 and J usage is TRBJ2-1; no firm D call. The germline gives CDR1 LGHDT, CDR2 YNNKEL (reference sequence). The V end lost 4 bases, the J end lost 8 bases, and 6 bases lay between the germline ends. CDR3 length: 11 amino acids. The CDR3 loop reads CASSREDEQFF. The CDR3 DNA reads TGTGCCAGCAGCCGTGAAGATGAGCAGTTCTTC.

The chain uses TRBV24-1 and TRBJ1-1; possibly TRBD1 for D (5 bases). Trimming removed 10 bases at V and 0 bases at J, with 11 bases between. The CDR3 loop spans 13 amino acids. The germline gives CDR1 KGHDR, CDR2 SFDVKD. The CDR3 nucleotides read TGTGCCACGAGGGACCGCCTGAACACTGAAGCTTTCTTT. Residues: CATRDRLNTEAFF.

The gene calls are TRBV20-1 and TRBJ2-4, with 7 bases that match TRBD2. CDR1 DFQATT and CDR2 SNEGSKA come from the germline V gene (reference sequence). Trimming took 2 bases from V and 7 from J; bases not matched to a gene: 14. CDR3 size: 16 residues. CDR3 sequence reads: CSARSGGRRERNIQYF. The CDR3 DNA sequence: TGCAGTGCTAGAAGCGGCGGGAGAAGGGAGAGGAACATTCAGTACTTC.

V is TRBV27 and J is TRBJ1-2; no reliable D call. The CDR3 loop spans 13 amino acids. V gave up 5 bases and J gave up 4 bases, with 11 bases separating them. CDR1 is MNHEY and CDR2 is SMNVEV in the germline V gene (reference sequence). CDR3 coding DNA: TGTGCCAGCAGTATGACCTATCTCTATGGCTACACCTTC. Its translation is CASSMTYLYGYTF.

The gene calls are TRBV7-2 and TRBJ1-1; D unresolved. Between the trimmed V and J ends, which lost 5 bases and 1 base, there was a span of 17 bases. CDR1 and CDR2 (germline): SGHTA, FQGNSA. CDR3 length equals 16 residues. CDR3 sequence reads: CASSPQAGRQNTEAFF. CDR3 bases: TGTGCCAGCAGCCCTCAGGCCGGACGGCAGAACACTGAAGCTTTCTTT.

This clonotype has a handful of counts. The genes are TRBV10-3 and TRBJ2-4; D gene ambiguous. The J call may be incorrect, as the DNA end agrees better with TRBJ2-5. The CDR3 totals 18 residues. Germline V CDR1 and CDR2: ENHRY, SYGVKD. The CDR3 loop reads CAISESDPSRFLGETQYF. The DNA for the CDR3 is TGTGCCATCAGTGAGTCAGATCCCAGTAGGTTCCTTGGAGAGACCCAGTACTTC.

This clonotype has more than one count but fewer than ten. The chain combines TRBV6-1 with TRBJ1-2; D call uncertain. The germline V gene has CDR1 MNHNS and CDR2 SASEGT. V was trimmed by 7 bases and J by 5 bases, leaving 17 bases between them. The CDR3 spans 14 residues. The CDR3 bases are TGTGCCAGCAACCTTTCTCAACAGACTTATGGCTACACCTTC. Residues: CASNLSQQTYGYTF.

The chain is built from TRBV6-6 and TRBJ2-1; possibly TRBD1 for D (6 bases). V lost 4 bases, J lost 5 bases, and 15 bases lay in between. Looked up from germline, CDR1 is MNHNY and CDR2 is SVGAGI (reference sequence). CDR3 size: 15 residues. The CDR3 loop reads CASSSSWTANNEQFF. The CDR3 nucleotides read TGTGCCAGCAGTTCTTCTTGGACAGCAAACAATGAGCAGTTCTTC.

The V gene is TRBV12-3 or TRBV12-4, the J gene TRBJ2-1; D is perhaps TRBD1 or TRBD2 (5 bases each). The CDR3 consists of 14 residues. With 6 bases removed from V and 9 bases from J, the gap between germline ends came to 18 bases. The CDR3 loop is CASSPGALVSEQFF. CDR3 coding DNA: TGTGCCAGCAGCCCCGGGGCCCTGGTCAGTGAGCAGTTCTTC.

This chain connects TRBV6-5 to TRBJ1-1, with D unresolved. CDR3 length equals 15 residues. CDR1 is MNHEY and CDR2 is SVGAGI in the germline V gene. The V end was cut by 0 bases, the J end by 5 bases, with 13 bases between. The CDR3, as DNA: TGTGCCAGCAGTTACTCTCGGGGTTTGGGAACTGAAGCTTTCTTT. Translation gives CASSYSRGLGTEAFF.

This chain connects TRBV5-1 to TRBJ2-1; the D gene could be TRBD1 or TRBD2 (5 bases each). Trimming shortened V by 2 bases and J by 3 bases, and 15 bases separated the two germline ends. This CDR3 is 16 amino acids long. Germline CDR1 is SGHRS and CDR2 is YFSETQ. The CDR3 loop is CASSLNGARNYNEQFF. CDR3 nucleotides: TGCGCCAGCAGCTTAAACGGGGCTAGAAACTACAATGAGCAGTTCTTC. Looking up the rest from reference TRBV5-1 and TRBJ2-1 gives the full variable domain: KAGVTQTPRYLIKTRGQQVTLSCSPISGHRSVSWYQQTPGQGLQFLFEYFSETQRNKGNFPGRFSGRQFSNSRSEMNVSTLELGDSALYLCASSLNGARNYNEQFFGPGTRLTVL.

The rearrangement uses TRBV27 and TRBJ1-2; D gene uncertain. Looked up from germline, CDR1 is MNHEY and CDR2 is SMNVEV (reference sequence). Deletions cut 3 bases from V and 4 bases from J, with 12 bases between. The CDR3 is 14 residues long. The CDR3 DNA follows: TGTGCCAGCAGTTTCCGGAATGTGGGCTATGGCTACACCTTC. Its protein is CASSFRNVGYGYTF.

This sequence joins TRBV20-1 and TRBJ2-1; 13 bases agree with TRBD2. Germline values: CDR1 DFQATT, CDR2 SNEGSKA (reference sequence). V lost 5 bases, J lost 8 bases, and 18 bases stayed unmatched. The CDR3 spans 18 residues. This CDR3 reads CSALSGLAGDPTLDEQFF. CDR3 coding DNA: TGCAGTGCTTTATCAGGACTAGCGGGAGACCCAACCTTGGATGAGCAGTTCTTC.

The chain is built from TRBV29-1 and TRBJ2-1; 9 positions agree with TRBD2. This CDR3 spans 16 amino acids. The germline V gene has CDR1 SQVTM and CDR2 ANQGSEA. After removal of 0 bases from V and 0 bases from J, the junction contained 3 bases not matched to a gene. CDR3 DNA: TGCAGCGTTGAAGACGTTAGCGGGAGCTCCTACAATGAGCAGTTCTTC. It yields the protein CSVEDVSGSSYNEQFF.

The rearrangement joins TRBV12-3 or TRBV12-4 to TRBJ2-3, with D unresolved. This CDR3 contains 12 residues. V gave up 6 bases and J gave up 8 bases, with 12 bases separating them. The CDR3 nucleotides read TGTGCCAGCAGCCCCCACCAGGCTACGCAGTATTTT. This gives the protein CASSPHQATQYF.

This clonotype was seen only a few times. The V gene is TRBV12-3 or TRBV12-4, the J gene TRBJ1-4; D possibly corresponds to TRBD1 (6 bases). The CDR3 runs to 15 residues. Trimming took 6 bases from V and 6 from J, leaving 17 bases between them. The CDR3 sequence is CASRGEWGLDEKLFF. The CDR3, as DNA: TGTGCCAGCAGAGGGGAGTGGGGGCTGGATGAAAAACTGTTTTTT.

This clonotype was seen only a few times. CDR3 DNA: TGCAGTGCTGAGGGGGACATTAAAGGAGGTGAGCAGTTCTTC. This encodes CSAEGDIKGGEQFF. The genes are TRBV20-1 and TRBJ2-1; D may be TRBD1 (6 bases). The CDR3 is 14 residues long. The V end lost 5 bases, the J end lost 9 bases, and 20 bases lay between the germline ends. Germline CDR1 reads DFQATT; CDR2 reads SNEGSKA (reference sequence).

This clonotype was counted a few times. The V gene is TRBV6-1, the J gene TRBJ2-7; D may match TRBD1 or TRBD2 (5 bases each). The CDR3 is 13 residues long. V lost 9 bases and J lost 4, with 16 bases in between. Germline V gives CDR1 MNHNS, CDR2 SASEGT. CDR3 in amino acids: CASMFGAEYEQYF. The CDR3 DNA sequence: TGTGCCAGTATGTTCGGGGCAGAATACGAGCAGTACTTC.